One sample yielded the 32 T cell receptor beta chains listed below, sequenced in a study of T cells after posttransplantation cyclophosphamide. The repertoire was sequenced with immunoSEQ multiplex PCR; TCRdb's copy has only in-frame clones and lacks some. Recorded here are 30,000 to 35,000 clones, with no singletons, and the ten leading clones hold about 4.4%. The specimen was PBMCs. Receptors originate from a woman in her 30s in good health and a related stem cell transplant donor.

This clone was seen at least ten times. CDR3 sequence reads: CASRVTQGDTYEQYF. The CDR3 DNA sequence: TGTGCCAGCAGAGTTACACAGGGGGACACCTACGAGCAGTACTTC. J is TRBJ2-7 and V is TRBV6-6, with 8 nucleotides matching TRBD1. From germline, CDR1 is MNHNY and CDR2 SVGAGI (reference sequence). This CDR3 is built from 15 residues. V shed 6 bases, J shed 2 bases, and the junction held 9 bases outside the gene matches.

The sample holds many counts of this clone. The genes are TRBV10-3 and TRBJ1-2; D remains unclear. Germline V gene sequence: CDR1 ENHRY, CDR2 SYGVKD. V lost 0 bases, J lost 4 bases, and 12 bases lay in between. This CDR3 region has 15 residues. The DNA of the CDR3 is TGTGCCATCAGTGAGTCTGGAAGGGTGACCTATGGCTACACCTTC. Translating it yields CAISESGRVTYGYTF.

The table lists this clone with many counts. This chain joins TRBV5-1 and TRBJ1-1; TRBD1 matches at 8 bases. This CDR3 is built from 16 residues. From germline, CDR1 is SGHRS and CDR2 YFSETQ. The V gene end was trimmed by 4 bases and the J gene end by 0 bases; junction bases not matched to a gene: 8. CDR3 protein: CASSRRTGSMNTEAFF. The CDR3 DNA sequence: TGCGCCAGCAGCCGTCGGACAGGGTCCATGAACACTGAAGCTTTCTTT. The full variable domain, in which reference TRBV5-1 and TRBJ1-1 provide the parts outside the CDR3, is KAGVTQTPRYLIKTRGQQVTLSCSPISGHRSVSWYQQTPGQGLQFLFEYFSETQRNKGNFPGRFSGRQFSNSRSEMNVSTLELGDSALYLCASSRRTGSMNTEAFFGQGTRLTVV.

In this sample, this clone turned up many times. The rearrangement links TRBV10-3 to TRBJ2-6; D is undetermined. The V end was cut by 0 bases, the J end by 1 base, with 10 bases between. Germline V CDR1 and CDR2: ENHRY, SYGVKD. The CDR3 is 17 residues long. The CDR3 loop reads CAISESIGSSGANVLTF. In DNA, the CDR3 is TGTGCCATCAGTGAGTCGATTGGTAGTTCTGGGGCCAACGTCCTGACTTTC.

This clone was counted at least ten times. Relative to the germline gene, one junction end is altered; a read error may explain this. This CDR3 is also generated by other DNA sequences in the sample. The chain uses TRBV6-2 or TRBV6-3 and TRBJ2-5; D perhaps matches TRBD1 (6 bases). Germline V gene lookup returns CDR1 MNHEY and CDR2 SVGEGT. The CDR3 consists of 14 residues. Written as DNA, the CDR3 is TGTGCTAGCAGTTACAGCGTCCCCTCAGGGGCCCAGTACTTC. Translation: CASSYSVPSGAQYF.

CDR3 nucleotides: TGTGCCAGCAATCAAGACAGGGTCACAGATACGCAGTATTTT. It yields the protein CASNQDRVTDTQYF. The chain has TRBV6-1 and TRBJ2-3; TRBD1 matches at 7 bases. The CDR3 sequence is 14 residues long. V lost 7 bases to trimming and J lost 2 bases; unmatched junction nucleotides: 6. The germline gives CDR1 MNHNS, CDR2 SASEGT.

This clone was detected only a few times. The chain has TRBV5-5 and TRBJ2-4; 9 nucleotides match TRBD1. The length of the CDR3 is 17 residues. Germline CDR1 and CDR2: SGHKS and YYEKEE (reference sequence). Trimming at V came to 0 bases and at J to 1 base, leaving 5 bases not matched to a gene. As DNA, the CDR3 is TGTGCCAGCAGCTTGGCCGGGACAGGGAGGGCCAAAAACATTCAGTACTTC. Protein: CASSLAGTGRAKNIQYF.

This clone has more than one count but fewer than ten. This chain connects TRBV11-2 to TRBJ1-5; TRBD1 matches 8 bases. The CDR3 covers 16 residues. The germline V gene encodes CDR1 SGHAT and CDR2 FQNNGV. The J segment lost 3 bases and the V segment lost 2 bases, leaving 6 bases of the junction unmatched. The CDR3 sequence is CASSLRTGGNNQPQHF. The CDR3, as DNA: TGTGCCAGCAGCTTAAGAACAGGGGGAAACAATCAGCCCCAGCATTTT.

This clone was seen ten or more times. This chain uses TRBV4-1 with TRBJ1-5; TRBD1 aligns across 7 bases. Germline CDR1 and CDR2: MGHRA and YSYEKL. This CDR3 has 15 residues. Unmatched junction bases numbered 4, after V lost 1 base and J lost 4 bases. This chain's CDR3 is CASSQAYRGNQPQHF. The CDR3 DNA is TGCGCCAGCAGCCAAGCCTACAGGGGTAATCAGCCCCAGCATTTT.

This clone came up many times. This chain connects TRBV5-4 to TRBJ1-1; 7 nucleotides align to TRBD1. Germline-derived CDR1 and CDR2 are SGHNT and YYREEE (reference sequence). This CDR3 has 16 residues. J was trimmed by 2 bases and V by 1 base; bases with no gene match: 8. The CDR3: CASSLFLQGTNTEAFF. The CDR3 nucleotides read TGTGCCAGCAGCTTGTTCCTACAGGGGACTAACACTGAAGCTTTCTTT.

This clone was recorded many times. The chain links TRBV5-4 to TRBJ1-3; D is undetermined. Deletions cut 6 bases from V and 3 bases from J, with 19 bases between. Germline V gene lookup returns CDR1 SGHNT and CDR2 YYREEE (reference sequence). CDR3 length equals 16 residues. The CDR3 reads CASIPKKRFFGNTIYF. DNA of the CDR3: TGTGCCAGCATACCTAAAAAGCGGTTCTTTGGAAACACCATATATTTT.

This clone was found many times. V and J are TRBV6-1 and TRBJ2-1; TRBD2 agrees at 11 bases. With V trimmed by 7 bases and J by 6 bases, 8 bases remained unmatched. This CDR3 region has 15 residues. CDR1 is MNHNS, CDR2 SASEGT, per germline. CDR3 nucleotides: TGTGCCAGCAACTTGGGACTAGCGGCCCGCAATGAGCAGTTCTTC. Protein sequence: CASNLGLAARNEQFF.

This clone was found many times. This chain connects TRBV5-1 to TRBJ1-1; 11 bases fit TRBD1. V lost 4 bases and J lost 7; bases outside the gene matches: 3. This CDR3 is built from 13 residues. Germline V gene lookup returns CDR1 SGHRS and CDR2 YFSETQ. The CDR3 region is CASSQGQGGEAFF. CDR3 sequence (DNA): TGCGCCAGCAGCCAGGGACAGGGGGGTGAAGCTTTCTTT.

This clone was recorded many times. The chain carries TRBV27 and TRBJ1-2; the D gene is possibly TRBD1 (5 bases). CDR3 length: 13 residues. Trimming cost V 6 bases and J 0 bases, with 8 bases left between them. CDR1 and CDR2 (germline): MNHEY, SMNVEV (reference sequence). CDR3 residues: CASSPTANYGYTF. The CDR3 coding sequence is TGTGCCAGCAGCCCGACAGCTAACTATGGCTACACCTTC.

This clone was seen ten or more times. The J gene is TRBJ1-2, the V gene TRBV28; possible D gene TRBD1, 5 bases. Deletions cut 6 bases from V and 4 bases from J, with 12 bases between. The CDR3 has 13 amino acids. Germline V gives CDR1 MDHEN, CDR2 SYDVKM. The CDR3 loop is CASSWEGLYGYTF. The CDR3 DNA reads as TGTGCCAGCAGCTGGGAGGGGCTCTATGGCTACACCTTC.

Many counts were recorded for this clone. The chain combines TRBV7-9 with TRBJ2-1; TRBD1 aligns across 8 bases. The CDR3 length is 17 residues. Germline CDR1 and CDR2: SEHNR and FQNEAQ (reference sequence). J lost 11 bases, V lost 1 base, and 16 bases had no gene match. CDR3 in amino acids: CASSLGTGSKGREQQFF. As DNA, the CDR3 is TGTGCCAGCAGCTTAGGGACAGGGAGTAAGGGCAGAGAGCAGCAGTTCTTC.

This clone was observed a few times. V and J are TRBV29-1 and TRBJ2-7; maybe TRBD1 (5 bases). CDR3 length: 13 amino acids. Germline CDR1 SQVTM, CDR2 ANQGSEA. V was clipped by 1 base and J by 3 bases, with 10 bases between them. The CDR3 DNA reads TGCAGCGTTGAAGGGCAGGGTGGCTACGAGCAGTACTTC. This gives the protein CSVEGQGGYEQYF.

Ten or more counts support this clone. J is TRBJ1-1 and V is TRBV28; D is unresolved. This CDR3 spans 14 amino acids. The ends were cut back, 3 bases at V and 1 base at J, with 9 bases in the middle. Germline V gene lookup returns CDR1 MDHEN and CDR2 SYDVKM. The CDR3 DNA follows: TGTGCCAGCAGTTTGCCCGGTTCGAACACTGAAGCTTTCTTT. As protein: CASSLPGSNTEAFF. The whole variable domain, filled in from reference TRBV28 and TRBJ1-1, reads DVKVTQSSRYLVKRTGEKVFLECVQDMDHENMFWYRQDPGLGLRLIYFSYDVKMKEKGDIPEGYSVSREKKERFSLILESASTNQTSMYLCASSLPGSNTEAFFGQGTRLTVV.

The table lists this clone with many counts. This chain uses TRBV7-2 with TRBJ1-1, with D tentatively TRBD1 (5 bases). Germline CDR1 is SGHTA and CDR2 is FQGNSA. Trimming took 5 bases from V and 0 from J, leaving 10 bases between them. The CDR3 extends over 14 amino acids. The CDR3 loop reads CASSATVMNTEAFF. The DNA for the CDR3 is TGTGCCAGCAGCGCGACAGTGATGAACACTGAAGCTTTCTTT.

This clone has ten or more counts. The rearrangement uses TRBV7-9 and TRBJ2-7; 7 bases agree with TRBD2. V gave up 6 bases and J gave up 1 base; unmatched junction bases: 3. The CDR3 loop spans 13 amino acids. Germline V gene lookup returns CDR1 SEHNR and CDR2 FQNEAQ (reference sequence). The CDR3 coding sequence is TGTGCCAGCAGTACTAGCGATTCCTACGAGCAGTACTTC. Translation: CASSTSDSYEQYF.

The genes are TRBV5-1 and TRBJ1-1; tentatively, D is TRBD1 (6 bases). Germline V gene data show CDR1 as SGHRS and CDR2 as YFSETQ. V was pared by 0 bases and J by 4 bases, with 13 bases between. The CDR3 is made up of 15 amino acids. The CDR3 loop is CASSLGWGLGTEAFF. CDR3 nucleotide sequence: TGCGCCAGCAGCTTGGGGTGGGGGCTGGGCACTGAAGCTTTCTTT.

This clone was seen a few times. CDR3 DNA: TGTGCCAGCAGCTCCGGACAGGGAGAGTATGGCTACACCTTC. Its protein product is CASSSGQGEYGYTF. This chain connects TRBV5-4 to TRBJ1-2; 8 nucleotides line up with TRBD1. Germline loops: CDR1 SGHNT, CDR2 YYREEE (reference sequence). V was clipped by 3 bases and J by 5 bases; unmatched bases: 6. This CDR3 has 14 residues.

The table lists this clone with many counts. The V gene is TRBV7-9, the J gene TRBJ2-7; 10 bases agree with TRBD1. Germline CDR1 reads SEHNR; CDR2 reads FQNEAQ (reference sequence). This CDR3 contains 16 residues. The trim removed 3 bases at V and 4 bases at J, leaving 9 bases unmatched. The CDR3 loop reads CASSFRPGQGWYEQYF. CDR3 DNA: TGTGCCAGCAGCTTTAGGCCGGGACAGGGGTGGTACGAGCAGTACTTC.

This clone was observed many times. The chain couples TRBV7-9 to TRBJ1-3; D gene ambiguous. CDR3 length: 12 amino acids. The V gene's germline CDR1 is SEHNR and CDR2 FQNEAQ (reference sequence). V lost 10 bases and J 2 bases, leaving 9 bases between the germline ends. This CDR3 is CATLSTGNTIYF. CDR3 DNA sequence: TGTGCCACATTATCTACTGGAAACACCATATATTTT.

This clone was counted a few times. The chain uses TRBV30 and TRBJ1-2; the D gene is possibly TRBD1 (6 bases). The CDR3 covers 13 residues. CDR1 is GTSNPN and CDR2 is SVGIG in the germline V gene (reference sequence). Trimming stripped 5 bases from V and 8 bases from J, with 18 bases between. CDR3 in amino acids: CAWAGQLFDGYTF. The CDR3 DNA is TGTGCCTGGGCGGGACAATTGTTTGACGGCTACACCTTC.

This clone was counted many times. The J gene is TRBJ1-2, the V gene TRBV10-3; D perhaps matches TRBD1 (5 bases). Germline CDR1 and CDR2: ENHRY and SYGVKD. CDR3 length: 12 residues. The V end lost 1 base, the J end lost 7 bases, and 7 bases lay between the germline ends. DNA for the CDR3: TGTGCCATCAGTGAGTGGGGGGGTGGCTACACCTTC. Its translation: CAISEWGGGYTF.

This clone appeared many times. The V gene is TRBV4-3, the J gene TRBJ2-7; 8 bases are shared with TRBD2. The V gene's germline CDR1 is LGHNA and CDR2 YSLEER. The CDR3 runs to 18 residues. V dropped 0 bases and J dropped 2; count of bases not matched to a gene: 12. For the CDR3, the DNA is TGCGCCAGCAGCCAAGATCTGACGGGGGGGACATTGGCCTACGAGCAGTACTTC. Translated: CASSQDLTGGTLAYEQYF.

This clone was seen more than once but under ten times. The rearrangement uses TRBV27 and TRBJ2-5, with a tentative D call TRBD1 (6 bases). The CDR3 has 15 residues. CDR1 and CDR2 from the germline V gene are MNHEY and SMNVEV (reference sequence). Trimming took 7 bases from V and 4 from J, leaving 19 bases between them. CDR3 bases: TGTGCCAGCAAAAAAGACGCTCGGACAGCAGAGACCCAGTACTTC. Translating it yields CASKKDARTAETQYF.

The sample holds many counts of this clone. The chain uses TRBV7-8 and TRBJ1-2; TRBD1 matches at 7 bases. Germline V gives CDR1 SGHVS, CDR2 FQNEAQ. There are 15 residues in the CDR3. The V and J ends lost 0 bases and 5 bases, in that order; junction bases with no gene match: 6. In nucleotides, the CDR3 is TGTGCCAGCAGCTTAGCCGAGGGGGCACCTTATGGCTACACCTTC. Its translation: CASSLAEGAPYGYTF.

This clone showed up many times. The J gene is TRBJ1-6, the V gene TRBV28, with D possibly TRBD1 on 6 matching bases. The V gene lost 7 bases and the J gene lost 6 bases, with 13 bases spanning the gap. This CDR3 region has 14 residues. Germline V gene lookup returns CDR1 MDHEN and CDR2 SYDVKM. The CDR3 region is CASTQTGPNSPLHF. In DNA form, the CDR3 reads TGTGCCAGCACCCAGACAGGCCCTAATTCACCCCTCCACTTT.

Ten or more counts support this clone. The genes are TRBV7-2 and TRBJ1-2; TRBD1 agrees at 7 bases. V gave up 5 bases and J gave up 8 bases; unmatched junction bases: 17. Per the germline V gene, CDR1 is SGHTA and CDR2 is FQGNSA. The CDR3 is 16 residues long. DNA of the CDR3: TGTGCCAGCAGCCGAGGCCAGGGGGACATGGGTCTCGGCTACACCTTC. This gives the protein CASSRGQGDMGLGYTF.

This clone was counted ten times or more. The J gene is TRBJ1-2, the V gene TRBV4-1; maybe TRBD1 (5 bases). V was trimmed by 1 base and J by 8 bases, leaving 23 bases between them. This CDR3 spans 17 amino acids. CDR1 MGHRA and CDR2 YSYEKL come from the germline V gene. The CDR3 is CASSQASGTGGIRGYTF. Written as DNA, the CDR3 is TGCGCCAGCAGCCAAGCCTCGGGAACAGGAGGGATCCGGGGCTACACCTTC.